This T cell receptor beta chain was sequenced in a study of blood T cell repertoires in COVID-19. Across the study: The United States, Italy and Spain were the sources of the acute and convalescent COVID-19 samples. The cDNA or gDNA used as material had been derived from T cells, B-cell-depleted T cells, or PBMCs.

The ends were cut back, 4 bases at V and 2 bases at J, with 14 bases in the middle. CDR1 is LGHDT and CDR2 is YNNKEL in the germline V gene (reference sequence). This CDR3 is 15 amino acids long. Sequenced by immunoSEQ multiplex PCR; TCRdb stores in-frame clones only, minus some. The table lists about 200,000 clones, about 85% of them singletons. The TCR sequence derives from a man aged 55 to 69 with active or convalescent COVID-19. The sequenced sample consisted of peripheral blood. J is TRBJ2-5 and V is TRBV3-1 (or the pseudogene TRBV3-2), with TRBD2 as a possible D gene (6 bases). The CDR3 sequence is CASSRSGGWQETQYF. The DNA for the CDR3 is TGTGCCAGCAGCCGAAGTGGGGGGTGGCAAGAGACCCAGTACTTC.